This is a list of T cell receptor beta chains from one sample in a study of radiation and T cells in renal cell carcinoma. Libraries were prepared by immunoSEQ multiplex PCR; TCRdb keeps only in-frame clonotypes and omits some of them. The sample yields around 120,000 clones, roughly four fifths seen once. The starting material was blood, obtained from a patient whose treatment included radiotherapy and nephrectomy. The receptors were gathered from an older woman with renal cell carcinoma. CDR3s leave out the opening cysteine and the closing phenylalanine or tryptophan. A D gene is named only where the DNA matches it firmly. Expanded clones are given a class, and other clones once, few, many or no size at all.

j_call clone_size d_call v_call cdr3_aa
TRBJ1-1 NA NA TRBV28 ASSLGGASNTEAF
TRBJ2-6 NA NA TRBV10-3 ASAGRVEPGANVLT
TRBJ2-7 NA TRBD1 TRBV7-9 ASIPGQGSSSYEQY
TRBJ2-7 NA NA TRBV2 ASSPRGGGYYEQY
TRBJ1-3 few NA TRBV9 ASSVSGSGNTIY
TRBJ2-6 NA TRBD1 TRBV4-2 ASSQDEGALSGANVLT
TRBJ2-7 few TRBD2 TRBV7-2 ASSLADLAGGSYEQY
TRBJ1-2 NA NA TRBV6-6 ASSLVESNPYGYT
TRBJ2-7 NA TRBD2 TRBV27 ASSLKRVRGVHEQY
TRBJ2-3 NA TRBD1 TRBV5-1 ASSLGQGIRY
TRBJ2-1 once TRBD1 TRBV11-2 ASSQYRGNSYNEQF
TRBJ1-1 NA NA TRBV7-2 ASSSQVRTEAF
TRBJ1-2 NA TRBD1 TRBV9 ASSVEGQGRVGYT
TRBJ2-5 NA TRBD2 TRBV18 ASSQAPTSAYQETQY
TRBJ2-3 NA NA TRBV28 ASSPGRGTDTQY
TRBJ2-7 NA NA TRBV4-1 ASSQAVTGHYEQY